Detailed here is one T cell receptor (beta chain). What it recognizes is unknown. This sample is drawn from a study of shared clonotypes between healthy human individuals. TCRdb's table, derived via immunoSEQ multiplex PCR, lists solely in-frame clones and lacks some. The data show roughly 2.5 million clones, around nine tenths seen once. Study-wide points: Rarefaction exposed incomplete sorted-subset sequencing despite large depth.

Germline loops: CDR1 MNHEY, CDR2 SMNVEV (reference sequence). The CDR3 contains 16 residues. V lost 8 bases, J lost 4 bases, and 11 bases stayed unmatched. The sequenced sample consisted of naive CD4+ T cells sorted from blood. The subset was: CD45RA+ positively selected. The V call is TRBV27, the J call TRBJ2-1; 10 bases fit TRBD2. The sequence derives from a man aged 18 to 30 in good health. CDR3 in amino acids: CASGRASGSKYNEQFF. For the CDR3, the DNA is TGTGCCAGCGGAAGAGCTAGCGGGAGCAAGTACAATGAGCAGTTCTTC.